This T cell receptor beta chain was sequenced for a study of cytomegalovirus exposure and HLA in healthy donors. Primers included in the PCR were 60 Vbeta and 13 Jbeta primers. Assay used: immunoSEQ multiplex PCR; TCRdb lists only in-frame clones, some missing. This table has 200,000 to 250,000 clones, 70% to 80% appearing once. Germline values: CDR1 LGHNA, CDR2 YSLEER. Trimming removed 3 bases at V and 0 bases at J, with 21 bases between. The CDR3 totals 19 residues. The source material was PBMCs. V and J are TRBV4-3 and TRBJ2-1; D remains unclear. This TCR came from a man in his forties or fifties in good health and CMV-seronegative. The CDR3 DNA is TGCGCCAGCAGCCATTATTTTGGTTTACCGGGTGGCTCCTACAATGAGCAGTTCTTC. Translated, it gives CASSHYFGLPGGSYNEQFF.